The 30 T cell receptor beta chains in this list originate from one sample, sequenced in a study of cytomegalovirus exposure and HLA in healthy donors. The PCR ran on 60 Vbeta and 13 Jbeta primers. Repertoires were generated with immunoSEQ multiplex PCR, while TCRdb's copy carries only in-frame clones and drops some. The sample holds roughly 110,000 clones; more than 75% are singletons and the top ten take under 3.5%. Sample: PBMCs. All receptors derive from a young man in good health and CMV-seropositive.

The gene calls are TRBV19 and TRBJ2-5, with TRBD2 matching over 8 bases. The last part of the DNA fits TRBJ2-7 better; the J call may be wrong. CDR1 is LNHDA and CDR2 is SQIVND in the germline V gene (reference sequence). The CDR3 is made up of 14 amino acids. The CDR3 here is CASSTLGGGYEQYF. CDR3 nucleotides: TGTGCCAGTAGCACACTCGGGGGGGGCTACGAGCAGTACTTC.

The V call is TRBV18, the J call TRBJ1-3; D possibly corresponds to TRBD1 (6 bases). CDR3 length equals 14 residues. Germline CDR1 reads KGHSH; CDR2 reads LQKENI. V lost 3 bases and J lost 4, with 10 bases in between. CDR3 protein: CASSPGGLGNTIYF. In nucleotides, the CDR3 is TGTGCCAGCTCACCGGGGGGGCTCGGAAACACCATATATTTT.

The J gene is TRBJ2-4, the V gene TRBV5-6; TRBD2 matches 14 bases. The CDR3 runs 17 residues. CDR1 and CDR2 (germline): SGHDT, YYEEEE. The V and J ends lost 2 bases and 8 bases, in that order; junction bases with no gene match: 9. DNA for the CDR3: TGTGCCAGCAGCTTAACCGGGACTAGCGGGGGTAGGGACATTCAGTACTTC. Protein: CASSLTGTSGGRDIQYF. The complete variable domain, with remaining parts taken from reference TRBV5-6 and TRBJ2-4, reads DAGVTQSPTHLIKTRGQQVTLRCSPKSGHDTVSWYQQALGQGPQFIFQYYEEEERQRGNFPDRFSGHQFPNYSSELNVNALLLGDSALYLCASSLTGTSGGRDIQYFGAGTRLSVL.

The genes are TRBV6-1 and TRBJ1-5; TRBD1 is a possible D gene (6 bases). CDR3 length: 13 amino acids. In germline, CDR1 is MNHNS, CDR2 SASEGT. Trimming cost V 6 bases and J 6 bases, with 12 bases left between them. DNA of the CDR3: TGTGCCAGCAGCCCCGAGGACAGTCAGCCCCAGCATTTT. Translation gives CASSPEDSQPQHF.

The chain is built from TRBV27 and TRBJ1-6, with 7 bases identical to TRBD1. In germline, CDR1 is MNHEY, CDR2 SMNVEV (reference sequence). The CDR3 spans 16 residues. V lost 1 base and J lost 7; bases outside the gene matches: 7. CDR3 nucleotide sequence: TGTGCCAGCAGTTTATACCCCCCGGGACAGAATTCACCCCTCCACTTT. Its translation is CASSLYPPGQNSPLHF.

The V and J genes are TRBV9 and TRBJ1-4, with a possible D match to TRBD1 (6 bases). The V gene's germline CDR1 is SGDLS and CDR2 YYNGEE. The V end was cut by 4 bases, the J end by 0 bases, with 7 bases between. The CDR3 is 14 amino acids. This CDR3 is CASSNRATNEKLFF. The DNA for the CDR3 is TGTGCCAGCAGCAACAGGGCAACTAATGAAAAACTGTTTTTT.

A single count supports this clone. The rearrangement links TRBV29-1 to TRBJ1-1; D is uncertain. The CDR3 consists of 14 residues. The V and J ends lost 7 bases and 1 base respectively, with 16 bases between them. From germline, CDR1 is SQVTM and CDR2 ANQGSEA. The CDR3 region is CSADRGLGNTEAFF. The DNA of the CDR3 is TGCAGCGCGGATCGGGGTCTGGGGAACACTGAAGCTTTCTTT. The complete variable domain, with remaining parts taken from reference TRBV29-1 and TRBJ1-1, reads SAVISQKPSRDICQRGTSLTIQCQVDSQVTMMFWYRQQPGQSLTLIATANQGSEATYESGFVIDKFPISRPNLTFSTLTVSNMSPEDSSIYLCSADRGLGNTEAFFGQGTRLTVV.

This clone was counted a single time. This chain connects TRBV5-5 to TRBJ2-6; TRBD2 might be the D (5 bases). CDR1 SGHKS and CDR2 YYEKEE come from the germline V gene (reference sequence). V lost 1 base, J lost 0 bases, and 11 bases lay in between. This CDR3 has 17 amino acids. CDR3 region: CASSLWGEGSGANVLTF. The CDR3 region has the DNA TGTGCCAGCAGCTTGTGGGGAGAGGGCTCTGGGGCCAACGTCCTGACTTTC.

This chain links TRBV15 with TRBJ1-2; 9 positions agree with TRBD1. CDR3 length: 16 residues. After removal of 3 bases from V and 3 bases from J, the junction contained 8 bases not matched to a gene. Per the germline V gene, CDR1 is LNHNV and CDR2 is YYDKDF (reference sequence). CDR3 amino acids: CATSRYGTGSHYGYTF. The CDR3 DNA is TGTGCCACCAGCAGGTACGGGACAGGGAGTCACTATGGCTACACCTTC.

Concerning this clone itself: The junction differs from germline at one of its ends, possibly a read error. The chain is built from TRBV7-7 and TRBJ2-6, with TRBD1 matching 9 bases. In germline, CDR1 is SSHAT, CDR2 FNYEAQ (reference sequence). The CDR3 is made up of 17 amino acids. This CDR3 is CASSPGTGISGANGLTF. The CDR3 DNA reads TGTGCTAGCAGCCCCGGGACAGGGATCTCTGGGGCCAACGGCCTGACTTTC.

Concerning this clone itself: Its ends do not fully match the called genes, so a read error is possible. V usage is TRBV7-7 and J usage is TRBJ2-3, with 14 bases identical to TRBD2. This CDR3 spans 15 amino acids. Germline V gene data show CDR1 as SSHAT and CDR2 as FNYEAQ (reference sequence). CDR3 DNA sequence: TGTGCTAGCAGCTTGACTAGCGGGGGGGTAGATACGCAGTATTTT. Its translation is CASSLTSGGVDTQYF.

This clone was detected only once. This sequence joins TRBV5-1 and TRBJ1-2, with D hard to call. The germline V and J ends were trimmed by 5 bases and 1 base, with 3 bases remaining between them. Germline loops: CDR1 SGHRS, CDR2 YFSETQ. The CDR3 contains 11 residues. For the CDR3, the DNA is TGCGCCAGCAGTAATAACTATGGCTACACCTTC. It is translated as CASSNNYGYTF.

DNA of the CDR3: TGTGCCAGCTACCTAGCGGGGGGGCCGGTGGATGAGCAGTTCTTC. Its protein product is CASYLAGGPVDEQFF. The chain employs TRBV6-1 and TRBJ2-1, with TRBD2 matching over 12 bases. Germline CDR1 and CDR2: MNHNS and SASEGT. Trimming took 8 bases from V and 8 from J; bases not matched to a gene: 10. There are 15 residues in the CDR3.

The chain carries TRBV5-6 and TRBJ1-6; 9 nucleotides align to TRBD1. The CDR3 is made up of 17 amino acids. V shed 2 bases and J 2 bases; nucleotides not matched to a gene: 5. CDR1 and CDR2 from the germline V gene are SGHDT and YYEEEE. This CDR3 is CASSFEQGAAYNSPLHF. CDR3 nucleotide sequence: TGTGCCAGCAGCTTTGAACAGGGGGCGGCCTATAATTCACCCCTCCACTTT.

The chain is built from TRBV11-2 and TRBJ1-1; 7 bases are a match to TRBD1. CDR1 and CDR2 from the germline V gene are SGHAT and FQNNGV. Trimming took 10 bases from V and 3 from J; bases not matched to a gene: 11. The CDR3 spans 14 residues. The CDR3 coding sequence is TGTGCCACCAATTATGGACAGGCGTACACTGAAGCTTTCTTT. The encoded protein is CATNYGQAYTEAFF. Full variable domain (outside the CDR3, taken from reference TRBV11-2 and TRBJ1-1): EAGVAQSPRYKIIEKRQSVAFWCNPISGHATLYWYQQILGQGPKLLIQFQNNGVVDDSQLPKDRFSAERLKGVDSTLKIQPAKLEDSAVYLCATNYGQAYTEAFFGQGTRLTVV.

V and J are TRBV20-1 and TRBJ2-1; D uncertain. Looked up from germline, CDR1 is DFQATT and CDR2 is SNEGSKA (reference sequence). Trimming left V 2 bases short and J 12 bases short, with 11 bases between. The CDR3 loop spans 11 amino acids. CDR3 in amino acids: CSARLGVGQFF. CDR3 bases: TGCAGTGCTAGACTAGGCGTAGGGCAGTTCTTC.

The gene calls are TRBV5-1 and TRBJ2-3; a weak D match, TRBD2 (6 bases). In germline, CDR1 is SGHRS, CDR2 YFSETQ. V lost 0 bases and J lost 2, with 13 bases in between. The CDR3 consists of 16 residues. For the CDR3, the DNA is TGCGCCAGCAGCTTGGGTGGGACTTCCTACACAGATACGCAGTATTTT. Protein sequence: CASSLGGTSYTDTQYF.

This sequence joins TRBV5-6 and TRBJ2-4, with D possibly matching TRBD2 (6 bases). Between the trimmed V and J ends, which lost 0 bases and 14 bases, there was a span of 18 bases. The CDR3 runs 14 residues. The V gene's germline CDR1 is SGHDT and CDR2 YYEEEE. The CDR3 protein is CASSLAGLRGPKYF. For the CDR3, the DNA is TGTGCCAGCAGCTTGGCGGGACTCCGAGGGCCCAAGTACTTC.

The genes are TRBV5-1 and TRBJ2-7; a weak D match, TRBD2 (6 bases). This CDR3 comprises 13 residues. Trimming shortened V by 4 bases and J by 4 bases, and 12 bases separated the two germline ends. CDR1 and CDR2 from the germline V gene are SGHRS and YFSETQ. This CDR3 is CASSPDGGYEQYF. The CDR3 bases are TGCGCCAGCAGCCCGGACGGGGGATACGAGCAGTACTTC.

This clone was recorded a few times. In DNA, the CDR3 is TGTGCCAGCAGCTTGGTTGCAAATCGGGGTTCACCCCTCCACTTT. Translated: CASSLVANRGSPLHF. This chain links TRBV5-5 with TRBJ1-6, with D hard to call. The CDR3 spans 15 residues. With 0 bases removed from V and 9 bases from J, the gap between germline ends came to 13 bases. The germline V gene has CDR1 SGHKS and CDR2 YYEKEE (reference sequence).

The CDR3 DNA follows: TGTGCCAGCAGTGAAATGCCCCCCGGACTAGCGGGGGGAATCTCCTACAATGAGCAGTTCTTC. Residues: CASSEMPPGLAGGISYNEQFF. The chain has TRBV6-1 and TRBJ2-1, with TRBD2 identical over 14 bases. This CDR3 contains 21 residues. V lost 2 bases to trimming and J lost 0 bases; unmatched junction nucleotides: 12. Germline values: CDR1 MNHNS, CDR2 SASEGT.

The chain combines TRBV10-1 with TRBJ1-5, with a tentative D call TRBD1 (5 bases). This CDR3 has 15 amino acids. The germline V gene has CDR1 WNHNN and CDR2 SYGVQD (reference sequence). Trimming pared 3 bases from V and 2 bases from J, leaving 11 bases between. CDR3 sequence reads: CASSEVWGGNQPQHF. The CDR3 region has the DNA TGCGCCAGCAGTGAAGTTTGGGGGGGCAATCAGCCCCAGCATTTT.

The V call is TRBV18, the J call TRBJ2-5, with 7 bases aligning to TRBD1. The DNA end lines up better with TRBJ2-7; the J call may be wrong. The germline gives CDR1 KGHSH, CDR2 LQKENI. This CDR3 comprises 15 residues. The CDR3 DNA is TGTGCCAGCTCAAAAGAGACAGGGTTTAGAAACGAGCAGTACTTC. Translation gives CASSKETGFRNEQYF.

As for this clone: One end of the junction fails to match germline, which may point to a read error. The chain links TRBV7-9 to TRBJ1-2; D perhaps matches TRBD1 (6 bases). In germline, CDR1 is SEHNR, CDR2 FQNEAQ (reference sequence). The CDR3 runs to 13 residues. In DNA, the CDR3 is TGTTCCAGCAGCATAGTGGACAGCTATGGCTACACCTTC. This translates into CSSSIVDSYGYTF.

The chain joins TRBV2 to TRBJ1-6, with D perhaps TRBD1 (5 bases). The germline V gene encodes CDR1 SNHLY and CDR2 FYNNEI. The CDR3 covers 15 residues. Trimming shortened V by 0 bases and J by 12 bases, and 15 bases separated the two germline ends. Written as DNA, the CDR3 is TGTGCCAGCAGTGAAGCCGCGGCAGGGCGTGGACCCCTCCACTTT. It encodes CASSEAAAGRGPLHF.

The rearrangement uses TRBV25-1 and TRBJ2-6, with D hard to call. This CDR3 contains 13 residues. The V and J ends lost 3 bases and 4 bases respectively, with 4 bases between them. The germline V gene encodes CDR1 MGHDK and CDR2 SYGVNS. The CDR3 coding sequence is TGTGCCAGCAGTGAGAGAGGGGCCAACGTCCTGACTTTC. Translating gives CASSERGANVLTF.

The chain links TRBV5-1 to TRBJ2-7; 10 positions agree with TRBD2. The CDR3 runs to 16 residues. V dropped 4 bases and J dropped 5; count of bases not matched to a gene: 12. The germline V gene has CDR1 SGHRS and CDR2 YFSETQ. The CDR3 loop reads CASSLVAGGLGDEQYF. CDR3 DNA sequence: TGCGCCAGCAGCCTCGTAGCGGGGGGTCTCGGGGACGAGCAGTACTTC.

The chain couples TRBV19 to TRBJ2-1, with D possibly TRBD2 on 5 matching bases. With 10 bases removed from V and 3 bases from J, the gap between germline ends came to 16 bases. CDR1 LNHDA and CDR2 SQIVND come from the germline V gene (reference sequence). The CDR3 length is 14 residues. The CDR3 reads CATQPGGYYNEQFF. In nucleotides, the CDR3 is TGTGCCACTCAACCCGGAGGTTACTACAATGAGCAGTTCTTC.

V usage is TRBV5-1 and J usage is TRBJ2-1, with 9 bases fitting TRBD2. After removal of 0 bases from V and 6 bases from J, the junction contained 13 bases not matched to a gene. This CDR3 contains 18 residues. Germline CDR1 and CDR2: SGHRS and YFSETQ. The CDR3 sequence is CASSLESRDAGGPNEQFF. The CDR3 region has the DNA TGCGCCAGCAGCTTGGAATCGCGGGACGCGGGGGGGCCCAATGAGCAGTTCTTC.

This clone was seen only a few times. The chain employs TRBV5-1 and TRBJ1-4, with D possibly matching TRBD1 (6 bases). Germline-derived CDR1 and CDR2 are SGHRS and YFSETQ. Between the trimmed V and J ends, which lost 0 bases and 0 bases, there was a span of 12 bases. CDR3 length equals 17 residues. In DNA form, the CDR3 reads TGCGCCAGCAGCTTGGGAATTCAGGGGCCAACTAATGAAAAACTGTTTTTT. Translation: CASSLGIQGPTNEKLFF.